The T cell receptor beta chain described here comes from a study of blood T cells in healthy people across ages. Looking at the study overall: For every two T cells, template switching captured about one barcoded beta molecule.

V shed 6 bases and J shed 5 bases, with 12 bases lying between them. The germline gives CDR1 SGDLS, CDR2 YYNGEE. This CDR3 spans 14 amino acids. The second PCR ran about 6 to 11 cycles with a sample-barcoded 5' primer and J-beta primers. Each cDNA molecule was tagged by a template-switch adaptor with 12 random nucleotides. TCRdb reprocessed the 5' RACE reads via MiXCR and lists one record per CDR3 protein. The repertoire consists of roughly 1,500,000 distinct CDR3 sequences, with roughly a third occurring once and the leading ten covering approximately 10%. Material for sequencing was blood. This TCR was recovered from a woman aged 25 to 39 in good health. This chain connects TRBV9 to TRBJ1-6; no definite D call. This CDR3 reads CASTGTQDNSPLHF. In DNA form, the CDR3 reads TGTGCCAGCACCGGTACTCAAGATAATTCACCCCTCCACTTT.